This is a list of T cell receptor beta chains from one sample in a study of T cells in tuberculosis. Produced via immunoSEQ multiplex PCR; TCRdb's table is partial and in-frame only. The table has under 50,000 clones, 95% seen once. Sequencing was done on a sample of PBMCs. The source of these receptors is a donor aged 10-29 years with latent tuberculosis or without tuberculosis infection. Each CDR3 is given with its conserved first and last residue. The order of the fields is V gene, clone size, J gene, D gene, CDR3 DNA, CDR3 protein. D genes are given only for firm matches. Only part of the rows carry a size: once, few, many, or a class if the clone is expanded.

>TRBV7-8|-|TRBJ2-7|-
TGTGCCAGCAGTTCTAAGGCAACCGGAGTCCCGGAGCAGTACTTC
CASSSKATGVPEQYF
>TRBV7-2|-|TRBJ2-2|-
TGTGCCAGCAGCCTTCCCAAGCGGGAGCTGTTTTTT
CASSLPKRELFF
>TRBV7-9|-|TRBJ1-1|TRBD1
TGTGCCAGCAGCCCGAGAAACCCCGACAGGGGACCTTTGAACACTGAAGCTTTCTTT
CASSPRNPDRGPLNTEAFF
>TRBV7-7|-|TRBJ2-2|TRBD1
TGTGCTAGCAGTACCGACAGGGCCGGGGAGCTGTTTTTT
CASSTDRAGELFF
>TRBV2|-|TRBJ2-1|TRBD2
TGTGCCAGCAAGTCGACTAGCGGGGGCCGGGTCGGTGAGCAGTTCTTC
CASKSTSGGRVGEQFF
>TRBV6-1|-|TRBJ2-7|-
TGTGCCAGCGGCCAAGCGGCAGGGGAATCCTTTGGGCAGTACTTC
CASGQAAGESFGQYF
>TRBV10-3|-|TRBJ2-7|TRBD1
TGTGCCGTCGGGACAGGGGCCTACGAGCAGTACTTC
CAVGTGAYEQYF
>TRBV7-3|-|TRBJ2-1|TRBD2
TGTGCCAGCAGGGTAGCGGGGACCTACAATGAGCAGTTCTTC
CASRVAGTYNEQFF
>TRBV7-2|-|TRBJ2-7|-
TGTGCCAGCAGTCCTCAGGGGATCGTGGGCGAGCAGTACTTC
CASSPQGIVGEQYF
>TRBV11-3|-|TRBJ2-7|TRBD2
TGTGCCAGCAGCCCCCCCAAACTAGCGGGGGGGGGCTACGAGCAGTACTTC
CASSPPKLAGGGYEQYF
>TRBV27|-|TRBJ2-1|TRBD2
TGTGCCAGCAGTTTCGGACTAGCGGGGGGGCCCTCCTACAATGAGCAGTTCTTC
CASSFGLAGGPSYNEQFF
>TRBV4-1|-|TRBJ1-2|-
TGCGCCAGCAGCCAAGATAGCCAGTCGAATTGGTCTGGCTACACCTTC
CASSQDSQSNWSGYTF
>TRBV29-1|once|TRBJ2-7|-
TGCAGCGTTGTAGGGGCTACCGAGCAGTACTTC
CSVVGATEQYF
>TRBV5-4|-|TRBJ2-1|TRBD2
TGTGCCAGCAGCTTGGGGAATAGCGGGGGTTACAATGAGCAGTTCTTC
CASSLGNSGGYNEQFF
>TRBV27|-|TRBJ2-7|TRBD1
TGTGCCAGCAGTGACAGGGGAAGAGAGCAGTACTTC
CASSDRGREQYF
>TRBV6-1|once|TRBJ1-2|-
TGTGCCAGCAGTGACGGTTGGACACAGCCCCCGAATGGCTACACCTTC
CASSDGWTQPPNGYTF
>TRBV30|-|TRBJ2-7|-
TGTGCCTGGAGTTTCGTGACAATGTACGAGCAGTACTTC
CAWSFVTMYEQYF
>TRBV30|once|TRBJ2-7|TRBD2
TGTGCCTGGGCGGGGACTAACTACGAGCAGTACTTC
CAWAGTNYEQYF
>TRBV7-9|-|TRBJ2-5|TRBD2
TGTGCCAGCAGCTACAGCGGGGGGCTAACCCAAGAGACCCAGTACTTC
CASSYSGGLTQETQYF
>TRBV9|-|TRBJ2-7|TRBD2
TGTGCCAGCAGCGTAGGGACTAGCGGGAATTACGAGCAGTACTTC
CASSVGTSGNYEQYF
>TRBV5-1|-|TRBJ1-6|-
TGCGCCAGCAGCTTGGAACCCAGGAAACCCCTCCACTTT
CASSLEPRKPLHF
>TRBV19|-|TRBJ2-1|-
TGTGCCAGTAGTATAAGGACTACCATCTACAATGAGCAGTTCTTC
CASSIRTTIYNEQFF
>TRBV6-5|-|TRBJ1-1|-
TGTGCCAGCAGTTCGAGGTACGGGGATTATAGGACTGAAGCTTTCTTT
CASSSRYGDYRTEAFF
>TRBV9|-|TRBJ2-7|-
TGTGCCAGCAGCGTTGGGGCAAGCTCCTACGAGCAGTACTTC
CASSVGASSYEQYF
>TRBV4-1|-|TRBJ1-3|-
TGCGCCAGCAGCCAAGAAGGGCCGGGGAGCTCTGGAAACACCATATATTTT
CASSQEGPGSSGNTIYF
>TRBV6-1|-|TRBJ1-3|TRBD1
TGTGCCAGCAGTACAACAGGGGACGGAAACACCATATATTTT
CASSTTGDGNTIYF
>TRBV27|-|TRBJ1-1|-
TGTGCCAGCAGTCCCGTAGAGGGGGTAATAGGTGGAAGTAGGGCTGAAGCTTTCTTT
CASSPVEGVIGGSRAEAFF
>TRBV29-1|-|TRBJ1-1|-
TGCAGCGTTGATTCTTCACCCGAGGCCACTGAAGCTTTCTTT
CSVDSSPEATEAFF
>TRBV2|-|TRBJ2-2|TRBD1
TGTGCCAGCGTAAAAGCAGGGACAGGAGTCACCGGGGAGCTGTTTTTT
CASVKAGTGVTGELFF
>TRBV5-1|once|TRBJ1-1|-
TGCGCCAGCAGCGGCGAGATCAGGGGGAACACTGAAGCTTTCTTT
CASSGEIRGNTEAFF
>TRBV19|once|TRBJ2-7|TRBD2
TGTGCCAGTAGTATAGATTCGGGGGGCGAGCAGTACTTC
CASSIDSGGEQYF